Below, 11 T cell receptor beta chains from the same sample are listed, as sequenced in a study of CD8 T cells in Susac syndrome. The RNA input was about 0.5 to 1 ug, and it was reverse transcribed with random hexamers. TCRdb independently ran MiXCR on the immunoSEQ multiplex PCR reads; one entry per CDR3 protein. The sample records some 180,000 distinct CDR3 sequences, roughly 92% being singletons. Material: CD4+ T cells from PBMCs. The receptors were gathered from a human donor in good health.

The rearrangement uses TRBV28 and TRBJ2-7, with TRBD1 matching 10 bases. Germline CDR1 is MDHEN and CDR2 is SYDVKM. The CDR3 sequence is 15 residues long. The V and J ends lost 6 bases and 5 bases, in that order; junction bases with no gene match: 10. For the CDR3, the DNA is TGTGCCAGCAGGCCCGGGACAGGGGAATCAAACGAGCAGTACGTC. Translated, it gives CASRPGTGESNEQYV.

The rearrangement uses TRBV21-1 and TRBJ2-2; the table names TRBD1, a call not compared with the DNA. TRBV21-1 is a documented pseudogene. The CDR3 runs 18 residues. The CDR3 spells CASLRELPGQGNTGELFF. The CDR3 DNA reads TGTGCCTCCCTTAGGGAACTTCCGGGACAGGGCAATACCGGGGAGCTGTTTTTT.

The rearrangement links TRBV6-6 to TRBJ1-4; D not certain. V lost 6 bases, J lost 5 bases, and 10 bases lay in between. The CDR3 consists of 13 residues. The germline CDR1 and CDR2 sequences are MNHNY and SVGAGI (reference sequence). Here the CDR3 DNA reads TGTGCCAGCAGACCAAAAGGCAATGAAAAACTGTTTTTT. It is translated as CASRPKGNEKLFF.

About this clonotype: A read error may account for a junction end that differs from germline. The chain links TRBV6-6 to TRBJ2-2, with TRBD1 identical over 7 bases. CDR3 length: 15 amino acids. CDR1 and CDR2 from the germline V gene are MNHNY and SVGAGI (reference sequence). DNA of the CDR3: TGTGCCAGCAAATACGGGACAGCGAAAACCGGGGAGCTGTTTTTT. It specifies CASKYGTAKTGELFF.

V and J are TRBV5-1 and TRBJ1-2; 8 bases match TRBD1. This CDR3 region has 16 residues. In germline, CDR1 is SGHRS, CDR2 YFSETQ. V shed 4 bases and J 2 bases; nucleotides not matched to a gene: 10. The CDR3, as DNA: TGCGCCAGCAGCAGGGGAGGGGACAGGTGGAACTATGGCTACACCTTC. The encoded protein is CASSRGGDRWNYGYTF.

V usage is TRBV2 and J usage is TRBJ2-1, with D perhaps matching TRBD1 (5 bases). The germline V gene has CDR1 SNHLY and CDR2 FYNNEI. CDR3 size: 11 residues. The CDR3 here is CAGAAYNEQFF. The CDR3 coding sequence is TGTGCAGGGGCAGCTTACAATGAGCAGTTCTTC.

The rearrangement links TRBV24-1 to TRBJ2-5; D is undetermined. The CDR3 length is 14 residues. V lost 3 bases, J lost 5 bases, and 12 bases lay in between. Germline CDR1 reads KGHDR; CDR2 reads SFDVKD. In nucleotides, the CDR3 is TGTGCCACCAGTGATGGGCCCCTAGGGGAGACCCAGTACTTC. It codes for CATSDGPLGETQYF.

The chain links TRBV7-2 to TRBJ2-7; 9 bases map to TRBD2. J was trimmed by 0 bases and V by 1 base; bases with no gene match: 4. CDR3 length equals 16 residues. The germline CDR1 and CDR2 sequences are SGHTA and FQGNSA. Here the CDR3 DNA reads TGTGCCAGCAGCTTAGTAGCGGGGGCGAGCTCCTACGAGCAGTACTTC. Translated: CASSLVAGASSYEQYF. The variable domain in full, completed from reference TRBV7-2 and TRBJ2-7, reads GAGVSQSPSNKVTEKGKDVELRCDPISGHTALYWYRQSLGQGLEFLIYFQGNSAPDKSGLPSDRFSAERTGGSVSTLTIQRTQQEDSAVYLCASSLVAGASSYEQYFGPGTRLTVT.

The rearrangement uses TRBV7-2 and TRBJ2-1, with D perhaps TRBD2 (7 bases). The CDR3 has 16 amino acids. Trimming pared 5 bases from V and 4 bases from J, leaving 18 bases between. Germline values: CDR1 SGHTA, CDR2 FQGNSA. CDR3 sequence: CASSPFPRGAYNEQFF. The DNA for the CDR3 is TGTGCCAGCAGCCCCTTCCCTCGGGGGGCATACAATGAGCAGTTCTTC.

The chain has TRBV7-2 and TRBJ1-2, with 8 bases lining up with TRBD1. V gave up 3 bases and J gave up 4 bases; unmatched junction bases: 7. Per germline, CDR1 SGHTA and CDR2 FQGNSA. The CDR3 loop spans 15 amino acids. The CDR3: CASSFGAGGFYGYTF. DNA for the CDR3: TGTGCCAGCAGCTTCGGGGCAGGGGGCTTCTATGGCTACACCTTC.

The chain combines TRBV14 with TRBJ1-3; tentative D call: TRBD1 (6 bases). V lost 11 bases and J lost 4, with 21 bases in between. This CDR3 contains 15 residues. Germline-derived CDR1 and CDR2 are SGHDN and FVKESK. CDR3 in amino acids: CASSKGGTIGNTIYF. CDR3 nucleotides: TGTGCCTCCAGCAAGGGAGGGACAATCGGAAACACCATATATTTT.